These T cell receptor beta chains were read from a single sample in a study of cytomegalovirus exposure and HLA in healthy donors. Some clones are missing from TCRdb's copy, which holds only in-frame ones; the method was immunoSEQ multiplex PCR. Among some 200,000 clones, approximately 81% were seen once, and the ten largest hold 3% to 4%. Sequences were obtained from PBMCs. These receptor sequences come from a man aged 50 to 59 in good health and CMV-seronegative. Both conserved end residues are part of each CDR3. Each record gives: V gene, clone size, CDR3 protein. The size field is filled for only some rows; it gives once, few, many or a size class.

V: TRBV6-6
size: .
CDR3: CASSFRDRTTDTQYF

V: TRBV4-3
size: .
CDR3: CASSQDRAGGRETQYF

V: TRBV18
size: .
CDR3: CASSPPSGGETQYF

V: TRBV5-4
size: few
CDR3: CASSSGLAAYEQYF

V: TRBV6-4
size: .
CDR3: CASSEQEGEKLFF

V: TRBV5-6
size: .
CDR3: CASSFKGRTGRGRDTQYF

V: TRBV27
size: .
CDR3: CASSLSEETTYNSPLHF

V: TRBV7-3
size: .
CDR3: CASSLTGGYEQYF

V: TRBV7-2
size: .
CDR3: CASTLLGRGTDTQYF

V: TRBV4-1
size: few
CDR3: CASSQRTGQVAFF

V: TRBV19
size: .
CDR3: CASSGTPRNSPLHF

V: TRBV5-5
size: .
CDR3: CASSFLEGGDNQPQHF

V: TRBV4-1
size: .
CDR3: CASSHTYNEQFF

V: TRBV5-8
size: .
CDR3: CASSSGRGTSNTGELFF

V: TRBV7-2
size: .
CDR3: CASSFRDQPQHF

V: TRBV27
size: .
CDR3: CASMAQNNSPLHF

V: TRBV4-3
size: .
CDR3: CASSQAQRGASEQFF

V: TRBV7-2
size: .
CDR3: CASSSQVNTEAFF

V: TRBV4-3
size: once
CDR3: CASSGQTFTSQVNEQFF

V: TRBV6-5
size: .
CDR3: CASSRQGVDGYTF

V: TRBV7-9
size: .
CDR3: CASSFEVSGNTIYF

V: TRBV2
size: .
CDR3: CACGTDMNTEAFF

V: TRBV21-1
size: .
CDR3: CASSKRERSETQYF

V: TRBV2
size: .
CDR3: CASSVVRDTGELFF

V: TRBV5-1
size: .
CDR3: CASSLAPGGQASDTQYF